Shown below are 12 T cell receptor beta chains from a single sample sequenced in a study of OX40 agonist ivuxolimab in advanced cancers. Preparation of the library involved the immunoSEQ multiplex PCR assay. This is the immuneACCESS table as TCRdb keeps it, with only in-frame sequences that have V and J called. A part of the clones is gone; compared with another copy, unresolved V genes explain less than half, and the rest is unexplained. This sample has 30,000 to 40,000 clones in its table, and roughly 87% of those were observed once. The biggest ten clones account for about 28% of the sample. Sequenced here: CD4+ or CD8+ T cells sorted from blood, sampled in a trial of the OX40 agonist ivuxolimab. Receptor source: an adult with an advanced solid tumor such as melanoma, head and neck, liver or kidney cancer.

The chain employs TRBV27 and TRBJ1-5; D might be TRBD1 (6 bases). Germline V gene lookup returns CDR1 MNHEY and CDR2 SMNVEV (reference sequence). V was pared by 6 bases and J by 7 bases, with 22 bases between. This CDR3 is built from 16 residues. The CDR3 reads CASSDRTSAADQPQHF. The CDR3 region has the DNA TGTGCCAGCAGCGACAGGACCTCTGCCGCCGACCAGCCCCAGCATTTT.

V gene TRBV28 combines with J gene TRBJ2-7, with 8 bases matching TRBD2. J gave up 0 bases and V 9 bases, and 4 bases lay outside the gene matches. This CDR3 spans 13 amino acids. Germline CDR1 reads MDHEN; CDR2 reads SYDVKM. In nucleotides, the CDR3 is TGTGCCAGTCAGCGGGAGCTCTCCTACGAGCAGTACTTC. This encodes CASQRELSYEQYF.

V gene TRBV5-1 combines with J gene TRBJ2-3; D remains unclear. In germline, CDR1 is SGHRS, CDR2 YFSETQ. The CDR3 contains 17 residues. V lost 3 bases and J 0 bases, leaving 17 bases between the germline ends. CDR3 residues: CASSSPDSRGSTDTQYF. CDR3 DNA sequence: TGCGCCAGCAGCTCGCCCGACTCCCGCGGTAGCACAGATACGCAGTATTTT.

V and J are TRBV2 and TRBJ2-7; D perhaps matches TRBD2 (6 bases). V lost 8 bases to trimming and J lost 0 bases, with 11 bases between them. CDR1 is SNHLY and CDR2 is FYNNEI in the germline V gene. CDR3 length equals 13 residues. CDR3 loop: CASVAGSSYEQYF. DNA of the CDR3: TGTGCCAGCGTCGCGGGGAGCTCCTACGAGCAGTACTTC. The variable domain in full, completed from reference TRBV2 and TRBJ2-7, reads EPEVTQTPSHQVTQMGQEVILRCVPISNHLYFYWYRQILGQKVEFLVSFYNNEISEKSEIFDDQFSVERPDGSNFTLKIRSTKLEDSAMYFCASVAGSSYEQYFGPGTRLTVT.

The chain employs TRBV27 and TRBJ1-1, with 7 bases fitting TRBD1. The ends lost 5 bases at V and 3 bases at J; junction bases unmatched: 12. Germline V gene lookup returns CDR1 MNHEY and CDR2 SMNVEV (reference sequence). The CDR3 is made up of 16 amino acids. Here the CDR3 reads CASSKNRGPGYTEAFF. CDR3 nucleotides: TGTGCCAGCAGTAAAAACAGGGGTCCCGGTTACACTGAAGCTTTCTTT.

This chain connects TRBV10-2 to TRBJ1-5; 7 nucleotides agree with TRBD1. The CDR3 consists of 18 residues. CDR1 is WSHSY and CDR2 is SAAADI in the germline V gene. Trimming cost V 2 bases and J 0 bases; bases outside gene matches: 10. The CDR3 here is CASSELEGGENSNQPQHF. CDR3 coding DNA: TGCGCCAGCAGTGAGCTGGAAGGGGGCGAAAATAGCAATCAGCCCCAGCATTTT.

The V gene is TRBV2, the J gene TRBJ1-4; TRBD1 might be the D (5 bases). In germline, CDR1 is SNHLY, CDR2 FYNNEI. CDR3 length: 15 amino acids. Trimming left V 7 bases short and J 2 bases short, with 14 bases between. The CDR3 sequence: CASIFRGRTNEKLFF. CDR3 sequence (DNA): TGTGCCAGCATCTTTAGGGGCAGGACTAATGAAAAACTGTTTTTT.

The V and J genes are TRBV7-3 and TRBJ2-3; 9 nucleotides line up with TRBD2. The CDR3 sequence is 17 residues long. Germline CDR1 and CDR2: SGHTA and FQGTGA. The V gene end was trimmed by 2 bases and the J gene end by 4 bases; junction bases not matched to a gene: 10. The chain's CDR3 is CASSLGVSGRGSDTQYF. As DNA, the CDR3 is TGTGCCAGCAGCTTAGGGGTTAGCGGGAGAGGTTCAGATACGCAGTATTTT.

The chain couples TRBV7-9 to TRBJ1-1, with no clear D. CDR3 length: 13 amino acids. Trimming removed 4 bases from V and 4 bases from J, with 10 bases in between. The germline gives CDR1 SEHNR, CDR2 FQNEAQ (reference sequence). CDR3 protein: CASSSDMGTEAFF. The CDR3 DNA reads TGTGCCAGCAGCTCAGATATGGGCACTGAAGCTTTCTTT.

The chain carries TRBV4-1 and TRBJ1-5, with TRBD1 matching 7 bases. The V and J ends lost 2 bases and 6 bases, in that order; junction bases with no gene match: 7. The CDR3 has 15 amino acids. The germline CDR1 and CDR2 sequences are MGHRA and YSYEKL. CDR3 nucleotides: TGCGCCAGCAGCCAATTTCAGGGGGAGGGTCAGCCCCAGCATTTT. Its translation: CASSQFQGEGQPQHF.

The V call is TRBV4-1, the J call TRBJ2-3; D remains unclear. The CDR3 has 15 amino acids. V was clipped by 1 base and J by 1 base, with 9 bases between them. Germline CDR1 is MGHRA and CDR2 is YSYEKL. The CDR3 bases are TGCGCCAGCAGCCAAGGGGTCGGCGGCACAGATACGCAGTATTTT. As protein: CASSQGVGGTDTQYF.

The chain couples TRBV5-1 to TRBJ1-2; TRBD1 might be the D (6 bases). Deletions cut 2 bases from V and 0 bases from J, with 11 bases between. Germline CDR1 and CDR2: SGHRS and YFSETQ. The CDR3 is 15 residues long. The CDR3 loop reads CASSLRGAPNYGYTF. DNA for the CDR3: TGCGCCAGCAGCTTACGGGGGGCGCCTAACTATGGCTACACCTTC. The complete variable domain, with remaining parts taken from reference TRBV5-1 and TRBJ1-2, reads KAGVTQTPRYLIKTRGQQVTLSCSPISGHRSVSWYQQTPGQGLQFLFEYFSETQRNKGNFPGRFSGRQFSNSRSEMNVSTLELGDSALYLCASSLRGAPNYGYTFGSGTRLTVV.